This T cell receptor beta chain was sequenced for a study of human T cells and chemical hapten exposure. The V and J ends lost 5 bases and 1 base respectively, with 6 bases between them. Germline assignment: CDR1 MDHEN and CDR2 SYDVKM. CDR3 length: 14 amino acids. In the case of this clonotype: What it binds is unknown.

Study findings and constraints: Against controls, expanded TCRs gave rise to significantly more large CDR3 similarity clusters.

MiXCR was run by TCRdb on the RACE reads, yielding one entry per CDR3 protein. In the table there are about 80,000 distinct CDR3 sequences, approximately 15% of which are singletons. Sample time point: pre-sensitization, week 0. Treatment specified: therapeutic diphenylcyclopropenone sensitization with weekly scalp DPC. J is TRBJ2-6 and V is TRBV28, with a weak D call TRBD1 (5 bases). The clonotype was recovered from a woman aged 45-60 years with alopecia areata. Some clones in this sample may be carry-over from other donors' samples. The starting material was whole blood, obtained in connection with sensitization to the hapten diphenylcyclopropenone (DPC). CDR3 DNA: TGTGCCAGCAGTCCAGGGTCTGGGGCCAACGTCCTGACTTTC. This codes for CASSPGSGANVLTF.